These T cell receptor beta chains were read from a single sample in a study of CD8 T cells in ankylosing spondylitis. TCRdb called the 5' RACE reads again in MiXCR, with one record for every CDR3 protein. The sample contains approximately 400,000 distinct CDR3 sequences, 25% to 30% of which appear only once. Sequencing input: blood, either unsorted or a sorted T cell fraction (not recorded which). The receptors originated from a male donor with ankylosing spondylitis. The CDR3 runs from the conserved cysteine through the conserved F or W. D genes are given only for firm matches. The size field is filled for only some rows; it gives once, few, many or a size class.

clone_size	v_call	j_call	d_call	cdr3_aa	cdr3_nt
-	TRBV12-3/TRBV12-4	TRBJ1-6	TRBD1	CASSFRGQGDSPLHF	TGTGCCAGCAGTTTTAGGGGACAGGGTGATTCACCCCTCCACTTT
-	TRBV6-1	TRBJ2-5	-	CASSRELTGLEYF	TGTGCCAGCAGCCGCGAACTGACAGGTTTGGAGTACTTC
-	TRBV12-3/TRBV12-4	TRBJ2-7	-	CASSWDALAYEQYF	TGTGCCAGCAGTTGGGACGCCTTAGCCTACGAGCAGTACTTC
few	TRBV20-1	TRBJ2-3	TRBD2	CSARGSLREAPFTQYF	TGCAGTGCTAGAGGGAGCCTGCGGGAGGCCCCCTTTACGCAGTATTTT
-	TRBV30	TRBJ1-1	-	CAWSLRGTEAFF	TGTGCCTGGAGTCTAAGGGGCACTGAAGCTTTCTTT
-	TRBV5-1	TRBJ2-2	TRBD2	CASSLGTSGNTGELFF	TGCGCCAGCAGCTTGGGGACTAGCGGGAACACCGGGGAGCTGTTTTTT
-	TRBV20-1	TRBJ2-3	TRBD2	CSARGLAGPDTQYF	TGCAGTGCTCGGGGTCTAGCGGGGCCAGATACGCAGTATTTT
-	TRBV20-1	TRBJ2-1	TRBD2	CSARDLTSGRFNEQFF	TGCAGTGCTAGAGATCTCACTAGCGGGAGATTCAATGAGCAGTTCTTC
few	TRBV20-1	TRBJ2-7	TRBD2	CSARSGLAGGEQYF	TGCAGTGCTAGATCGGGACTAGCGGGAGGAGAGCAGTACTTC
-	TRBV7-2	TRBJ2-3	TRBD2	CASSLGLAGRADTQYF	TGTGCCAGCAGTCTTGGACTAGCGGGTAGAGCAGATACGCAGTATTTT
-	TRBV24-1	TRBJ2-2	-	CATRQDTGELFF	TGTGCCACCCGACAGGACACCGGGGAGCTGTTTTTT
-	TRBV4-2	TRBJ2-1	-	CASSQVGSGVRGDNEQFF	TGTGCCAGCAGCCAAGTGGGGTCGGGAGTAAGGGGGGACAATGAGCAGTTCTTC
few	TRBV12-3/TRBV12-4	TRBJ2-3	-	CASTDGRLGGTDTQYF	TGTGCCAGCACCGACGGGCGGCTTGGTGGCACAGATACGCAGTATTTT
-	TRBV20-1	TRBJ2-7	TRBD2	CSARDLSGGSYEQYF	TGCAGTGCTAGAGATCTGAGCGGGGGCTCCTACGAGCAGTACTTC
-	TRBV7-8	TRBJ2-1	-	CASRLANEQFF	TGTGCCAGCAGGCTAGCAAACGAGCAGTTCTTC
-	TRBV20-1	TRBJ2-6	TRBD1	CSAQGVAGANVLTF	TGCAGTGCTCAGGGGGTGGCTGGGGCCAACGTCCTGACTTTC
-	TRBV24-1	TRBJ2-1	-	CATSVVGGAHNEQFF	TGTGCCACCAGTGTCGTGGGCGGGGCCCACAATGAGCAGTTCTTC
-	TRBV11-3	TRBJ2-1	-	CASSLGTEGFDNEQFF	TGTGCCAGCAGCTTAGGTACGGAAGGATTCGACAATGAGCAGTTCTTC
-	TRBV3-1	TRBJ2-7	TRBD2	CASSQYSGLSYEQYF	TGTGCCAGCAGCCAGTATAGCGGGCTCTCCTACGAGCAGTACTTC
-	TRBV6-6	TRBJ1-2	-	CASSYQDGSGYTF	TGTGCCAGCAGTTACCAGGACGGGAGTGGCTACACCTTC
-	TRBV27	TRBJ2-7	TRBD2	CASSRLAGVWEQYF	TGTGCCAGCAGCCGACTAGCGGGAGTCTGGGAGCAGTACTTC
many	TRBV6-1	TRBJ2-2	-	CATSGNLNTGELFF	TGTGCCACCTCAGGAAATCTGAACACCGGGGAGCTGTTTTTT
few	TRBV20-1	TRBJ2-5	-	CSASPGGRGETQYF	TGCAGTGCTAGCCCCGGGGGCCGCGGAGAGACCCAGTACTTC
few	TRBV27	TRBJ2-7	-	CASSLYSGRLYEQYF	TGTGCCAGCAGTTTATACTCAGGACGGCTCTACGAGCAGTACTTC
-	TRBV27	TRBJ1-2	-	CASTSGDGLYGYTF	TGTGCCAGCACCTCAGGAGACGGTCTCTATGGCTACACCTTC
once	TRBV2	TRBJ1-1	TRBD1	CASTWDRANTEAFF	TGTGCCAGCACCTGGGACAGGGCGAACACTGAAGCTTTCTTT
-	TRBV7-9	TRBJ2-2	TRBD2	CASSFGLAGGYTGELFF	TGTGCCAGCAGCTTCGGTCTAGCGGGAGGCTACACCGGGGAGCTGTTTTTT
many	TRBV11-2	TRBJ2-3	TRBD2	CASSLHRTSGRRTDTQYF	TGTGCCAGCAGCCTACACCGGACTAGCGGGAGGCGAACAGATACGCAGTATTTT
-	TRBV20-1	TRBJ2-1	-	CSATPNNQRNNNEQFF	TGCAGTGCAACGCCCAATAACCAGCGGAACAACAATGAGCAGTTCTTC
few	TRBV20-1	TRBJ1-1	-	CSANGRIEAFF	TGCAGTGCCAATGGACGAATTGAAGCTTTCTTT
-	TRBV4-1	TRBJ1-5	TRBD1	CASSLGTGRYGPQHF	TGCGCCAGCAGCCTTGGGACAGGCCGCTATGGGCCCCAGCATTTT
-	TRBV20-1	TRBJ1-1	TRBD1	CSALPPTGSGTEAFF	TGCAGTGCTCTACCCCCGACAGGGTCAGGCACTGAAGCTTTCTTT